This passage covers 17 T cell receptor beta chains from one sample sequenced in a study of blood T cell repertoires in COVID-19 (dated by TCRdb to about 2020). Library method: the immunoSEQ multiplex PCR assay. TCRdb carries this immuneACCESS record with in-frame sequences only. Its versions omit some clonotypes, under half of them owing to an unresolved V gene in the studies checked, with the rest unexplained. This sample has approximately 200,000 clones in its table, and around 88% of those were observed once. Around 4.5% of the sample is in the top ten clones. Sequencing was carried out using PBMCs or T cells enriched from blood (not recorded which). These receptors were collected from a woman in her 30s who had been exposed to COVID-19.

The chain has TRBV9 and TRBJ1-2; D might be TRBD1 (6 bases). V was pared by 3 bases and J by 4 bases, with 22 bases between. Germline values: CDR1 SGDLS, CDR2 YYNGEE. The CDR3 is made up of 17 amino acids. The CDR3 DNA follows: TGTGCCAGCAGCGCAAGGGAAACAGGGCCGGATGGCTATGGCTACACCTTC. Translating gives CASSARETGPDGYGYTF.

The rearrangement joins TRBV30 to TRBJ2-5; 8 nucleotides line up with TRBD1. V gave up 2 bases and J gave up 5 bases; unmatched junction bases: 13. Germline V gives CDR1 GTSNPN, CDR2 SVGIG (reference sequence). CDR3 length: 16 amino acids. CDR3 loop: CAWSSRWTGRGETQYF. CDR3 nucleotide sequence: TGTGCCTGGAGTTCCCGTTGGACAGGGCGAGGGGAGACCCAGTACTTC.

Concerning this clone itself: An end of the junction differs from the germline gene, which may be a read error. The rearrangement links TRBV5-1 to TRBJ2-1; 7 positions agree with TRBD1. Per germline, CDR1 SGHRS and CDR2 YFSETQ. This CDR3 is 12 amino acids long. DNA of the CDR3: TGCGCCAGCAGGCAGACAGGGTACCGGAGTGTCTTC. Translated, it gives CASRQTGYRSVF.

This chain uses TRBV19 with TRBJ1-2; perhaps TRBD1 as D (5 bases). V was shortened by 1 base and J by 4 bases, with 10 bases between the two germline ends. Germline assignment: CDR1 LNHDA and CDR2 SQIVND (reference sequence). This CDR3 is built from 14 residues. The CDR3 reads CASSIAGNGYGYTF. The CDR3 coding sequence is TGTGCCAGTAGTATAGCAGGGAACGGCTATGGCTACACCTTC.

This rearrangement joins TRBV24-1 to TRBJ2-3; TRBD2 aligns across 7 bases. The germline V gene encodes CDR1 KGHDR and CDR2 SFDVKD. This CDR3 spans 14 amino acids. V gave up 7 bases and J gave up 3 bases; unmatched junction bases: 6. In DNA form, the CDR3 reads TGTGCCACCAGGCGGGGGTCAGGAACAGATACGCAGTATTTT. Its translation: CATRRGSGTDTQYF.

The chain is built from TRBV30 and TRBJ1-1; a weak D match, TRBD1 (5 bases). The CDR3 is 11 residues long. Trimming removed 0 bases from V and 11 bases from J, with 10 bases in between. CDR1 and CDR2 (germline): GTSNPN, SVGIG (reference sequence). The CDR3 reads CAWSVKGVAFF. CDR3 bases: TGTGCCTGGAGTGTAAAAGGGGTGGCTTTCTTT.

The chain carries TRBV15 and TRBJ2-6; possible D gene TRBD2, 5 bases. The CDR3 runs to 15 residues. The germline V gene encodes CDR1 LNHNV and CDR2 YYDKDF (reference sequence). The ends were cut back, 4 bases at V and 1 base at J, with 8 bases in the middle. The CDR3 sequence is CATSKDLSGANVLTF. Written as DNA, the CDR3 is TGTGCCACCAGCAAGGACTTATCTGGGGCCAACGTCCTGACTTTC.

The CDR3 sequence is CASRPPYGPYEQYF. The CDR3 DNA sequence: TGTGCCAGCAGGCCCCCATATGGCCCCTACGAGCAGTACTTC. V and J are TRBV27 and TRBJ2-7; D ambiguous. V was shortened by 6 bases and J by 2 bases, with 14 bases between the two germline ends. CDR1 is MNHEY and CDR2 is SMNVEV in the germline V gene (reference sequence). CDR3 length: 14 residues.

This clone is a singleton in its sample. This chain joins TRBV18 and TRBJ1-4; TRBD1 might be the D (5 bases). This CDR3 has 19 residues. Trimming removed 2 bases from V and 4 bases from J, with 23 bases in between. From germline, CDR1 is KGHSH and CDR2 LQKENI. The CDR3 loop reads CASSPFAQALGGFNEKLFF. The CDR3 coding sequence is TGTGCCAGCTCACCATTCGCACAGGCACTCGGAGGGTTTAATGAAAAACTGTTTTTT.

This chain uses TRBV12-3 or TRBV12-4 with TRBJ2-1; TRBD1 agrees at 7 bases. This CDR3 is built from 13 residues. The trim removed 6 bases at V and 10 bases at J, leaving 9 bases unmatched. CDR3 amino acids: CASRGGLLREQFF. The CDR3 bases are TGTGCCAGCAGAGGGGGCCTGCTTAGGGAGCAGTTCTTC.

This CDR3 is CASRRPGGRETQYF. The CDR3 DNA reads TGTGCCAGCAGGAGACCCGGGGGTCGAGAGACCCAGTACTTC. V is TRBV11-2 and J is TRBJ2-5; D may be TRBD2 (6 bases). From germline, CDR1 is SGHAT and CDR2 FQNNGV. V was shortened by 6 bases and J by 4 bases, with 15 bases between the two germline ends. CDR3 length equals 14 residues.

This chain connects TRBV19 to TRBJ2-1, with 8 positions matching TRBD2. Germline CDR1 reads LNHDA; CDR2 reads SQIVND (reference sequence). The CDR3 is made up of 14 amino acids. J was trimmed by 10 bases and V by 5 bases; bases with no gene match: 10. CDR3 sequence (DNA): TGTGCCAGTAGTTCCTTAGCGGGGTCCTGGGAGCAGTTCTTC. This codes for CASSSLAGSWEQFF.

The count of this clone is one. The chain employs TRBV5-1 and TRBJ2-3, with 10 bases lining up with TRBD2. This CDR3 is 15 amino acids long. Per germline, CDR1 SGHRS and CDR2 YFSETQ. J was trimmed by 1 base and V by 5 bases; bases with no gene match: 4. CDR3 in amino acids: CASRSTSGGTDTQYF. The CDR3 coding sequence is TGCGCCAGCAGATCCACTAGCGGGGGCACAGATACGCAGTATTTT.

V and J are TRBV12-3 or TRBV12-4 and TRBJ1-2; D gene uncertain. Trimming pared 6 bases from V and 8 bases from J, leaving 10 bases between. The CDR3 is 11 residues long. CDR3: CASRAREGYTF. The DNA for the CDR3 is TGTGCCAGCAGGGCAAGGGAGGGCTACACCTTC.

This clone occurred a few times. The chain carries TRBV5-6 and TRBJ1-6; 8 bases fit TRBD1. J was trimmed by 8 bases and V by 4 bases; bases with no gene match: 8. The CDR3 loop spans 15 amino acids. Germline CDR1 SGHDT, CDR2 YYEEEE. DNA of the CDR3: TGTGCCAGCAGCGCGGGACCAGGGGGCGATTCACCCCTCCACTTT. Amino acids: CASSAGPGGDSPLHF.

The CDR3 loop is CASRQRGVADTQYF. CDR3 coding DNA: TGTGCCAGCAGACAGCGGGGGGTGGCAGATACGCAGTATTTT. This sequence joins TRBV11-2 and TRBJ2-3; TRBD2 matches at 9 bases. Germline CDR1 and CDR2: SGHAT and FQNNGV. Unmatched junction bases numbered 5, after V lost 6 bases and J lost 4 bases. The CDR3 extends over 14 amino acids.

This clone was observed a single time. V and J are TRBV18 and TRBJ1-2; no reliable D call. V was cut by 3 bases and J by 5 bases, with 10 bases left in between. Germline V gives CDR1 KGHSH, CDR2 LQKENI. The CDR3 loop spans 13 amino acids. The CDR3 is CASSPAQDYGYTF. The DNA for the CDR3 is TGTGCCAGCTCACCTGCCCAGGATTATGGCTACACCTTC.